Listed below are T cell receptor beta chains from one sample, sequenced in a study of cytomegalovirus exposure and HLA in healthy donors. Produced via immunoSEQ multiplex PCR; TCRdb's table is partial and in-frame only. The table shows about 220,000 clones, with under 80% occurring only once. Sequences were obtained from PBMCs. The source is a woman under 40 in good health and CMV-seronegative. CDR3s include the opening cysteine and the closing phenylalanine or tryptophan. Each record gives: V gene, J gene, clone size, D gene, CDR3 DNA, CDR3 protein. The D gene is left open where the match is weak. Rows give clone size only sometimes, using once, few, many, or a class for an expanded clone.

>TRBV6-5|TRBJ1-2|few|TRBD1
TGTGCCAGCAGGACAGGGGGCTACTATGGCTACACCTTC
CASRTGGYYGYTF
>TRBV11-3|TRBJ2-7|few|.
TGTGCCAGCAGCTTAGGTGTAACCTACGAGCAGTACTTC
CASSLGVTYEQYF
>TRBV4-3|TRBJ2-7|.|TRBD2
TGCGCCAGCAGCCAAGAGGGGGAGGGAACCTACGAGCAGTACTTC
CASSQEGEGTYEQYF
>TRBV29-1|TRBJ2-7|few|TRBD2
TGCAGCGTTGAGTGGGTAGCGGGGGGATCCTACGAGCAGTACTTC
CSVEWVAGGSYEQYF
>TRBV12-5|TRBJ1-6|.|.
TGTGCTAGTGGCCCCGGGACTGCTAATTCACCCCTCCACTTT
CASGPGTANSPLHF
>TRBV5-1|TRBJ2-7|.|TRBD1
TGCGCCAGCAGCAAGGGACAGGGGTACTCCTACGAGCAGTACTTC
CASSKGQGYSYEQYF
>TRBV7-9|TRBJ2-6|once|TRBD2
TGTGCCAGCAGCTCCCCTAGCGGGAGGGCCGCTGGGGCCAACGTCCTGACTTTC
CASSSPSGRAAGANVLTF
>TRBV4-1|TRBJ1-2|.|TRBD1
TGCGCCAGCAGCCAAGATGCAGGGACAGGGGGGACCTATGGCTACACCTTC
CASSQDAGTGGTYGYTF
>TRBV9|TRBJ1-1|.|TRBD1
TGTGCCAGCAGCGGGCCAGGGGGCGTTTGGGGAACTGAAGCTTTCTTT
CASSGPGGVWGTEAFF
>TRBV18|TRBJ1-5|few|TRBD1
TGTGCCAGCTCACCACTCGGACAGGGGGCTCATCAGCCCCAGCATTTT
CASSPLGQGAHQPQHF
>TRBV2|TRBJ1-2|few|TRBD1
TGTGCCAGCACAGAGACAGGGATCGGCTATGGCTACACCTTC
CASTETGIGYGYTF
>TRBV19|TRBJ1-2|.|TRBD1
TGTGCCAGTAGTTTTTCCCGGACAGGAGACCATGGCTACACCTTC
CASSFSRTGDHGYTF
>TRBV5-6|TRBJ2-3|.|.
TGTGCCAGCAGCTTGACTAGCACAGATACGCAGTATTTT
CASSLTSTDTQYF
>TRBV29-1|TRBJ2-3|.|TRBD1
TGCAGCGTCCTCTTACAGGGGGCGCCCACAGATACGCAGTATTTT
CSVLLQGAPTDTQYF
>TRBV6-5|TRBJ1-2|.|.
TGTGCCAGCAGCAAGGGGTCAGGGAACTATGGCTACACCTTC
CASSKGSGNYGYTF
>TRBV27|TRBJ1-1|.|.
TGTGCCAGCAGTTTGGGGGGATTCACTATTTTTAAAGACGGGGTTAAAGACGTGGACACTGAAGCTTTCTTT
CASSLGGFTIFKDGVKDVDTEAFF
>TRBV11-3|TRBJ1-3|.|.
TGTGCCAGCAGCTTCAGATCAGGCTCTGGAAACACCATATATTTT
CASSFRSGSGNTIYF
>TRBV6-1|TRBJ2-4|.|TRBD2
TGTGCCAGCAGTGGGTCCGGACTAGCGGAGTCTAAACTAGCCAAAAACATTCAGTACTTC
CASSGSGLAESKLAKNIQYF
>TRBV6-1|TRBJ2-5|.|TRBD2
TGTGCCAGCAGTGAGCCGGGGGAGGGAGAGACCCAGTACTTC
CASSEPGEGETQYF
>TRBV6-1|TRBJ1-4|once|.
TGTGCCAGCAGTGACAGGGTAGGAGAAAAACTGTTTTTT
CASSDRVGEKLFF
>TRBV11-3|TRBJ1-1|few|.
TGTGCCAGCAGTCCCGACTCGGGTGAAGCTTTCTTT
CASSPDSGEAFF
>TRBV19|TRBJ2-5|.|TRBD2
TGTGCCATTAGTAAAATTTCCGCCGGGACTAGCGGGAGTCAGACCCAGTACTTC
CAISKISAGTSGSQTQYF
>TRBV25-1|TRBJ2-7|.|.
TGTGCCAGGATGGGACTTTGCTCCGAGCAGTACTTC
CARMGLCSEQYF
>TRBV11-3|TRBJ2-5|once|.
TGTGCCAGCAGCTTAGTAGCCTCGCCTCAAGAGACCCAGTACTTC
CASSLVASPQETQYF
>TRBV5-1|TRBJ2-1|.|TRBD2
TGCGCCAGCAGCCCGGGGACTAGCGGGGGCTACAATGAGCAGTTCTTC
CASSPGTSGGYNEQFF
>TRBV7-9|TRBJ2-7|.|.
TGTGCCAGCAGCTTGGGGGGGCCCTACGAGCAGTACTTC
CASSLGGPYEQYF
>TRBV25-1|TRBJ1-2|.|.
TGTGCCAGCAGCGTTTCAGGGAATGGCTACACCTTC
CASSVSGNGYTF
>TRBV29-1|TRBJ2-7|.|TRBD1
TGCAGCGCCACCGAGACAGGGACCTACGAGCAGTACTTC
CSATETGTYEQYF
>TRBV11-2|TRBJ1-1|.|TRBD1
TGTGCCAGCACCATTGACAGGGGGACCACTGAAGCTTTCTTT
CASTIDRGTTEAFF
>TRBV27|TRBJ1-2|.|.
TGTGCCAGCAGGTTCGGGCAGGGAGGTTACTATGGCTACACCTTC
CASRFGQGGYYGYTF
>TRBV19|TRBJ1-5|.|TRBD1
TGTGCCAGTGAAGGGCTCGGCAGGGGGCTTAGTGGGCCCCAGCATTTT
CASEGLGRGLSGPQHF
>TRBV7-9|TRBJ1-1|.|TRBD1
TGTGCCAGCAGCTCCCCGACAGGGGGAGACACTGAAGCTTTCTTT
CASSSPTGGDTEAFF
>TRBV18|TRBJ2-3|many|TRBD1
TGTGCCAGCTCAGAGGACAGGGCAGATACGCAGTATTTT
CASSEDRADTQYF
>TRBV11-3|TRBJ2-5|.|TRBD2
TGTGCCAGCACCCCTTTTGGGGGAGGGCAAGAGACCCAGTACTTC
CASTPFGGGQETQYF
>TRBV5-1|TRBJ1-1|.|TRBD1
TGCGCCAGCAGCTCCGGACAGGGGAACACTGAAGCTTTCTTT
CASSSGQGNTEAFF
>TRBV5-5|TRBJ1-5|.|.
TGTGCCAGCAGCTTGGCGCGGGGCATGGCCCAGCATTTT
CASSLARGMAQHF
>TRBV30|TRBJ1-2|.|TRBD1
TGTGCCTGGAGTCAAACATCAGGGGGCGCCGACTATGGCTACAACTTC
CAWSQTSGGADYGYNF
>TRBV7-9|TRBJ1-2|.|TRBD1
TGTGCCAGCAGCTTGACAGGGGGCGATGGCTACACCTTC
CASSLTGGDGYTF
>TRBV11-2|TRBJ1-1|.|.
TGTGCCAGCAGCCCTGCGGGGACCACGGGGACTGAAGCTTTCTTT
CASSPAGTTGTEAFF
>TRBV18|TRBJ1-5|few|.
TGTGCCAGCTCCCTGGCCAGCAATCAGCCCCAGCATTTT
CASSLASNQPQHF
>TRBV5-1|TRBJ2-2|.|.
TGCGCCAGCAGCTTGGCCGACTACACGAACACCGGGGAGCTGTTTTTT
CASSLADYTNTGELFF
>TRBV6-1|TRBJ2-7|.|TRBD1
TGTGCCAGCAGTGGTGGCAGGGGGCCCCAATACGAGCAGTACTTC
CASSGGRGPQYEQYF